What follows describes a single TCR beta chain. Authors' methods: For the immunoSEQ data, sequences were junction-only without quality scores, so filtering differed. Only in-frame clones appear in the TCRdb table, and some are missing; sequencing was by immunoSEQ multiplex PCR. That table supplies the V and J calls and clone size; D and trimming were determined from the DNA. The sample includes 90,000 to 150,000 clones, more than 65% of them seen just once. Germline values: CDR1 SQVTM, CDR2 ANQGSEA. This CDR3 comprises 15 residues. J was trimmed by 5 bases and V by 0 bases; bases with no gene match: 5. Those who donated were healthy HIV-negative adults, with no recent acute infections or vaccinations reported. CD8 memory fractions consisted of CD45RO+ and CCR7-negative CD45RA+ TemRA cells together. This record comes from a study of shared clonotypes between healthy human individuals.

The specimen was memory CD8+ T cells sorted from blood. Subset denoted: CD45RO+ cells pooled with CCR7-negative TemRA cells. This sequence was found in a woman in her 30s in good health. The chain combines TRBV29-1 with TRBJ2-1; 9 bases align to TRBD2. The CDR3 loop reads CSVEDIRGRDNEQFF. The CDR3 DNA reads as TGCAGCGTTGAAGATATTCGCGGGAGGGACAATGAGCAGTTCTTC.